These T cell receptor beta chains were read from a single sample in a study of blood T cell repertoires in COVID-19. Sequencing was performed with immunoSEQ multiplex PCR; in TCRdb, only in-frame clones are kept and a portion is missing. The sample yields about 89,000 clones, roughly 90% seen once. The material sequenced was peripheral blood. The receptors were gathered from a human donor with active COVID-19. The donor label of this sample is uncertain. CDR3s include the opening cysteine and the closing phenylalanine or tryptophan. A D gene is named only where the DNA matches it firmly. Not every row has a clone size; where given, it reads once, few, many or a size class.

V	size	J	D	length	CDR3	DNA
TRBV10-3	NA	TRBJ2-3	TRBD2	14	CAIMTGGPADTQYF	TGTGCCATCATGACGGGGGGGCCGGCAGATACGCAGTATTTT
TRBV9	NA	TRBJ2-1	NA	13	CASSVQNYNEQFF	TGTGCCAGCAGCGTACAGAACTACAATGAGCAGTTCTTC
TRBV27	NA	TRBJ2-1	TRBD2	16	CASSLLAGGQYNEQFF	TGTGCCAGCAGTTTACTAGCGGGGGGCCAGTACAATGAGCAGTTCTTC
TRBV21-1	NA	TRBJ1-5	NA	16	CASSKAAGYSNQPQHF	TGTGCCAGCAGCAAAGCAGCAGGTTATAGCAATCAGCCCCAGCATTTT
TRBV13	NA	TRBJ2-3	NA	15	CASSPDREVTDTQYF	TGTGCCAGCAGTCCTGACAGGGAGGTAACAGATACGCAGTATTTT
TRBV6-5	NA	TRBJ1-6	NA	13	CASILSLNSPLHF	TGTGCCAGCATTCTTTCTCTTAATTCACCCCTCCACTTT
TRBV4-2	NA	TRBJ2-1	NA	14	CASSQDRVSFEQFF	TGTGCCAGCAGCCAAGATCGGGTCTCCTTTGAGCAGTTCTTC
TRBV5-1	NA	TRBJ2-7	TRBD2	14	CASSLTTSGYEQYF	TGCGCCAGCAGCTTGACTACTAGCGGCTACGAGCAGTACTTC
TRBV3-1/TRBV3-2	once	TRBJ1-2	TRBD1	16	CASSPWTGFTNYGYTF	TGTGCCAGCAGCCCATGGACAGGGTTCACTAACTATGGCTACACCTTC
TRBV7-2	once	TRBJ1-6	TRBD1	16	CASSHPQGTYNSPLHF	TGTGCCAGCAGCCATCCACAGGGGACCTATAATTCACCCCTCCACTTT
TRBV3-1/TRBV3-2	NA	TRBJ2-5	NA	14	CASSQAAGPVTQYF	TGTGCCAGCAGCCAAGCCGCGGGCCCGGTGACCCAGTACTTC
TRBV6-2/TRBV6-3	NA	TRBJ2-2	NA	17	CASSQTGGGRPPGELFF	TGTGCCAGCAGTCAAACTGGGGGGGGCCGGCCACCCGGGGAGCTGTTTTTT
TRBV2	NA	TRBJ1-1	TRBD1	14	CASKEGQGGGKAFF	TGTGCCAGCAAGGAGGGACAGGGCGGTGGGAAAGCTTTCTTT
TRBV11-2	NA	TRBJ2-1	TRBD2	16	CASTSGTSPLKGEQFF	TGTGCCAGCACCTCCGGGACTAGTCCCCTAAAGGGTGAGCAGTTCTTC
TRBV6-5	once	TRBJ1-1	NA	14	CASSHFRDDTEAFF	TGTGCCAGCTCACACTTCAGGGATGACACTGAAGCTTTCTTT
TRBV10-3	NA	TRBJ1-4	NA	12	CAIGGLREKLFF	TGTGCCATCGGGGGGTTGAGAGAAAAACTGTTTTTT
TRBV6-4	NA	TRBJ2-3	TRBD1	19	CASSVSGGTGGPLTDTQYF	TGTGCCAGCAGTGTGAGTGGGGGGACAGGGGGACCCCTCACAGATACGCAGTATTTT
TRBV2	NA	TRBJ1-2	TRBD1	17	CASSEASRTGGNYGYTF	TGTGCCAGCAGTGAAGCGAGCAGGACAGGGGGAAACTATGGCTACACCTTC
TRBV11-2	NA	TRBJ2-3	TRBD2	15	CASSPSSGGADTQYF	TGTGCCAGCAGCCCTTCTAGCGGGGGGGCAGATACGCAGTATTTT
TRBV7-3	NA	TRBJ2-3	TRBD2	17	CASSLQTLAGGKDTQYF	TGTGCCAGCAGCCTCCAAACCTTAGCGGGGGGGAAAGATACGCAGTATTTT
TRBV10-3	NA	TRBJ1-2	TRBD1	14	CAISESGTAHGYTF	TGTGCCATCAGTGAGTCGGGGACAGCCCACGGCTACACCTTC
TRBV5-1	NA	TRBJ2-7	TRBD1	14	CASSLLGQADEQYF	TGCGCCAGCAGCTTGTTAGGACAGGCCGACGAGCAGTACTTC
TRBV6-2/TRBV6-3	NA	TRBJ1-2	NA	11	CASSTGKGYTF	TGTGCCAGCAGCACAGGGAAAGGCTACACCTTC
TRBV4-3	NA	TRBJ1-1	NA	13	CASSQDSQGQAFF	TGCGCCAGCAGCCAAGATAGCCAGGGCCAAGCTTTCTTT
TRBV27	NA	TRBJ2-7	TRBD1	12	CASGTGSYEQYF	TGTGCATCCGGGACAGGGTCCTACGAGCAGTACTTC
TRBV11-2	NA	TRBJ1-2	NA	13	CASSLAGFFGYTF	TGTGCCAGCAGCTTAGCGGGGTTCTTTGGCTACACCTTC
TRBV5-1	NA	TRBJ1-2	NA	12	CASSPNGDGYTF	TGCGCCAGCAGCCCGAACGGGGATGGCTACACCTTC